Given below is one T cell receptor (beta chain) in context. Its antigen remains unidentified. Each donor was a healthy Caucasian individual from Russia, aged about 6 to 95. Total RNA extraction produced at least 6 micrograms (per sample) for the study. This record belongs to a study of blood T cells in healthy people across ages. The study, taken as a whole, reports: Long-lived donors had more naive CD4+ cells and higher diversity than aged donors.

With 0 bases clipped from V and 4 bases from J, the junction kept 12 bases outside the gene matches. Germline V gene sequence: CDR1 DFQATT, CDR2 SNEGSKA (reference sequence). This CDR3 is built from 18 residues. The use of a sample-barcoded 5' primer and a J-beta primer mix characterized a second PCR of about 7 to 12 cycles. A minimum of 2.5 million CDR3-containing paired-end reads was obtained for each sample. TCRdb re-analysed the 5' RACE reads in MiXCR, keeping a single row per CDR3 protein. The sample shows around 1,900,000 distinct CDR3 sequences, roughly two fifths of them seen only once. Sequencing was performed on blood. The receptor's source is a human donor in good health. The chain joins TRBV20-1 to TRBJ2-3, with 11 bases lining up with TRBD2. CDR3 in DNA: TGCAGTGCTAGAGATCTCCTAGCGGGGGGTGTCGATGCAGATACGCAGTATTTT. The encoded protein is CSARDLLAGGVDADTQYF.